This T cell receptor (beta chain) was recorded in a study of OX40 agonist ivuxolimab in advanced cancers. The CDR3 is 14 amino acids. From germline, CDR1 is LGHNT and CDR2 FRNRAP. V was cut by 3 bases and J by 4 bases, with 10 bases left in between. The study, taken as a whole, reports: Expanded clones tended on average to be more numerous among CD8+ T cells than CD4+.

Blood got drawn at baseline, again on cycle 4 day 1, and then on cycle 7 day 1. About this clone: Antigen specificity is unknown.

Sequenced by immunoSEQ multiplex PCR; TCRdb stores in-frame clones only, minus some. Counted here are about 48,000 clones, around 90% occurring once; the ten biggest clones make up 6% to 8%. The material sequenced was CD4+ or CD8+ T cells sorted from blood, taken in a trial of the OX40 agonist ivuxolimab. The receptor was derived from an adult with an advanced solid tumor such as melanoma, head and neck, liver or kidney cancer. The chain joins TRBV12-5 to TRBJ2-1, with a possible D match to TRBD1 (6 bases). The CDR3 DNA reads TGTGCTAGTGGTTTCGAGACAGGATACAATGAGCAGTTCTTC. Translating gives CASGFETGYNEQFF.